These 17 T cell receptor beta chains were all obtained from the same sample, sequenced in a study of T cell responses to AZD1222 COVID-19 vaccine. Profiled with immunoSEQ multiplex PCR; TCRdb holds only in-frame clones, not every one. The sample includes fewer than 200,000 clones, about 89% of them seen just once. The sample was peripheral blood, taken on day 0 of AZD1222 vaccination. These receptor sequences come from an adult in good health.

The rearrangement joins TRBV28 to TRBJ2-2; D call uncertain. The germline V gene has CDR1 MDHEN and CDR2 SYDVKM. Trimming left V 4 bases short and J 6 bases short, with 12 bases between. The CDR3 spans 14 residues. The CDR3 DNA reads as TGTGCCAGCAGTTCGAATAGCTTCGCCGGGGAGCTGTTTTTT. This encodes CASSSNSFAGELFF.

The chain employs TRBV5-1 and TRBJ2-1; the match to TRBD2 covers 7 bases. Germline CDR1 reads SGHRS; CDR2 reads YFSETQ. The CDR3 sequence is 14 residues long. V dropped 4 bases and J dropped 6; count of bases not matched to a gene: 7. This chain's CDR3 is CASSPGLVSNEQFF. CDR3 sequence (DNA): TGCGCCAGCAGCCCCGGACTAGTGAGCAATGAGCAGTTCTTC.

This sequence joins TRBV7-2 and TRBJ2-2; D may be TRBD2 (5 bases). With 5 bases removed from V and 3 bases from J, the gap between germline ends came to 10 bases. The CDR3 is 14 residues long. Per the germline V gene, CDR1 is SGHTA and CDR2 is FQGNSA. In DNA form, the CDR3 reads TGTGCCAGCAGCATCGGAGGCTACACCGGGGAGCTGTTTTTT. It codes for CASSIGGYTGELFF. The full variable domain, with the rest looked up from reference TRBV7-2 and TRBJ2-2, is GAGVSQSPSNKVTEKGKDVELRCDPISGHTALYWYRQSLGQGLEFLIYFQGNSAPDKSGLPSDRFSAERTGGSVSTLTIQRTQQEDSAVYLCASSIGGYTGELFFGEGSRLTVL.

The rearrangement uses TRBV19 and TRBJ1-5, with D possibly being TRBD1 (6 bases). This CDR3 is built from 15 residues. Germline CDR1 and CDR2: LNHDA and SQIVND (reference sequence). V was trimmed by 7 bases and J by 4 bases, leaving 17 bases between them. This CDR3 reads CASNPQGTTNQPQHF. The CDR3 coding sequence is TGTGCCAGTAACCCACAGGGAACTACGAATCAGCCCCAGCATTTT. Complete variable domain (other parts from reference TRBV19 and TRBJ1-5): DGGITQSPKYLFRKEGQNVTLSCEQNLNHDAMYWYRQDPGQGLRLIYYSQIVNDFQKGDIAEGYSVSREKKESFPLTVTSAQKNPTAFYLCASNPQGTTNQPQHFGDGTRLSIL.

This clone showed up just once. The chain combines TRBV4-2 with TRBJ2-7, with TRBD1 matching over 10 bases. With 5 bases clipped from V and 6 bases from J, the junction kept 10 bases outside the gene matches. Germline values: CDR1 LGHNA, CDR2 YNFKEQ. The length of the CDR3 is 15 residues. The CDR3 bases are TGTGCCAGCAGCAACCGGGACAGGGGACCAGGCGAGCAGTACTTC. As protein: CASSNRDRGPGEQYF.

V usage is TRBV5-6 and J usage is TRBJ1-5; D is undetermined. The CDR3 is 12 residues long. V was pared by 0 bases and J by 11 bases, with 9 bases between. The germline CDR1 and CDR2 sequences are SGHDT and YYEEEE. The CDR3 nucleotides read TGTGCCAGCAGCTTGGGCTTGCAGGCCCAGCATTTT. Translating gives CASSLGLQAQHF.

V gene TRBV7-7 combines with J gene TRBJ2-5, with 11 bases fitting TRBD1. From germline, CDR1 is SSHAT and CDR2 FNYEAQ (reference sequence). CDR3 length: 15 amino acids. J gave up 2 bases and V 4 bases, and 3 bases lay outside the gene matches. The CDR3 DNA is TGTGCCAGCAGCTCGGGACAGGGGGGACAAGAGACCCAGTACTTC. Protein: CASSSGQGGQETQYF.

This chain connects TRBV20-1 to TRBJ1-1, with D unclear. The CDR3 has 11 amino acids. V was trimmed by 0 bases and J by 8 bases, leaving 7 bases between them. Per the germline V gene, CDR1 is DFQATT and CDR2 is SNEGSKA (reference sequence). The CDR3 reads CSARDFNEAFF. CDR3 DNA sequence: TGCAGTGCTAGAGACTTCAACGAAGCTTTCTTT.

V and J are TRBV11-2 and TRBJ2-3; 8 nucleotides match TRBD2. The CDR3 totals 15 residues. The V and J ends lost 3 bases and 4 bases, in that order; junction bases with no gene match: 6. Germline lookup yields CDR1 SGHAT and CDR2 FQNNGV. The CDR3 DNA reads TGTGCCAGCAGCTTTAACGGGGGGGGAGCAGATACGCAGTATTTT. This encodes CASSFNGGGADTQYF.

This rearrangement joins TRBV5-1 to TRBJ1-2; D is possibly TRBD1 (5 bases). Germline V gene data show CDR1 as SGHRS and CDR2 as YFSETQ. The CDR3 length is 15 residues. Trimming shortened V by 3 bases and J by 3 bases, and 15 bases separated the two germline ends. CDR3 nucleotide sequence: TGCGCCAGCAGCTCGTCGACAGCCGCCCACTATGGCTACACCTTC. It is translated as CASSSSTAAHYGYTF.

The chain recombines TRBV7-3 with TRBJ2-5; 12 bases match TRBD1. The CDR3 is 15 residues long. Germline V gives CDR1 SGHTA, CDR2 FQGTGA. V was clipped by 5 bases and J by 5 bases; unmatched bases: 6. The CDR3 DNA reads as TGTGCCAGCAGCGCCGGGACAGGGGGCGGGGAGACCCAGTACTTC. Protein sequence: CASSAGTGGGETQYF. The whole variable domain, remainder taken from reference TRBV7-3 and TRBJ2-5, is GAGVSQTPSNKVTEKGKYVELRCDPISGHTALYWYRQSLGQGPEFLIYFQGTGAADDSGLPNDRFFAVRPEGSVSTLKIQRTERGDSAVYLCASSAGTGGGETQYFGPGTRLLVL.

V and J are TRBV2 and TRBJ1-5; D is perhaps TRBD1 (5 bases). Trimming pared 7 bases from V and 4 bases from J, leaving 14 bases between. Germline V gene data show CDR1 as SNHLY and CDR2 as FYNNEI. The CDR3 is 14 amino acids. CDR3 sequence (DNA): TGTGCCAGCACCCTTACAGGAACAAATCAGCCCCAGCATTTT. Residues: CASTLTGTNQPQHF.

The chain carries TRBV6-1 and TRBJ2-2; 9 bases agree with TRBD2. There are 15 residues in the CDR3. Trimming at V came to 2 bases and at J to 6 bases, leaving 4 bases not matched to a gene. Germline V gene lookup returns CDR1 MNHNS and CDR2 SASEGT. CDR3 coding DNA: TGTGCCAGCAGTGAAAGGGCTAGCGGGGCCGGGGAGCTGTTTTTT. Amino acid sequence: CASSERASGAGELFF.

The chain is built from TRBV5-5 and TRBJ2-2; D is ambiguous. The CDR3 totals 16 residues. CDR1 is SGHKS and CDR2 is YYEKEE in the germline V gene (reference sequence). Trimming removed 4 bases from V and 6 bases from J, with 19 bases in between. The CDR3, as DNA: TGTGCCAGCAGCCACCGCTCTCAGCTTATACCCGGGGAGCTGTTTTTT. Translation gives CASSHRSQLIPGELFF.

This clone was detected only a few times. A junction boundary mismatches the germline segment, possibly from a read error. V gene TRBV18 combines with J gene TRBJ1-2; D gene ambiguous. The V gene's germline CDR1 is KGHSH and CDR2 LQKENI. There are 12 residues in the CDR3. The CDR3 reads CASSPAQPGYTF. The CDR3 nucleotides are TGTGCCAGTTCACCAGCCCAGCCTGGCTACACCTTC.

J is TRBJ1-1 and V is TRBV15, with TRBD1 matching 7 bases. The germline V gene encodes CDR1 LNHNV and CDR2 YYDKDF (reference sequence). V was clipped by 4 bases and J by 7 bases; unmatched bases: 12. The CDR3 is made up of 15 amino acids. The CDR3 region has the DNA TGTGCCACCAGCAAGGGGGCAAGCCTTCCAATTGAAGCTTTCTTT. Protein product: CATSKGASLPIEAFF.

The rearrangement joins TRBV6-5 to TRBJ1-4; no clear D gene. The CDR3 has 13 residues. Germline CDR1 and CDR2: MNHEY and SVGAGI. V was cut by 5 bases and J by 4 bases, with 8 bases left in between. CDR3 coding DNA: TGTGCCAGCAGTATGGTCGTTAATGAAAAACTGTTTTTT. Its translation: CASSMVVNEKLFF.